A selection of T cell receptor beta chains follows, all from one sample in a study of blood T cell repertoires in COVID-19. Produced via immunoSEQ multiplex PCR; TCRdb's table is partial and in-frame only. In the table there are under 200,000 clones, approximately 80% of which are singletons. Source material: PBMCs or T cells enriched from blood (not recorded which). Every receptor here comes from a woman aged 55-70 years who had recovered from COVID-19. Each CDR3 is given with its conserved first and last residue. D genes are given only for firm matches. Part of the rows lack a size; the others show once, few, many or a class for expanded clones.

CDR3aa: CASHLLPVAGRGGELFF
CDR3nt: TGTGCCAGCCACCTCCTCCCGGTAGCGGGTCGCGGAGGGGAGCTGTTTTTT
d_gene: TRBD2
abundance: -
v_gene: TRBV2
j_gene: TRBJ2-2

CDR3aa: CASSLGGTGSTGELFF
CDR3nt: TGTGCCAGCAGCTTAGGCGGGACAGGGTCTACCGGGGAGCTGTTTTTT
d_gene: TRBD1
abundance: -
v_gene: TRBV13
j_gene: TRBJ2-2

CDR3aa: CASSSGQSSNQPQHF
CDR3nt: TGTGCCAGCAGCTCTGGACAGTCAAGCAATCAGCCCCAGCATTTT
d_gene: -
abundance: -
v_gene: TRBV5-8
j_gene: TRBJ1-5

CDR3aa: CASRGGQGAYEQYF
CDR3nt: TGTGCCAGCAGGGGAGGACAGGGCGCCTACGAGCAGTACTTC
d_gene: TRBD1
abundance: -
v_gene: TRBV2
j_gene: TRBJ2-7

CDR3aa: CASSWLFGGDTQYF
CDR3nt: TGTGCCAGTAGTTGGCTATTCGGGGGGGATACGCAGTATTTT
d_gene: TRBD2
abundance: -
v_gene: TRBV19
j_gene: TRBJ2-3

CDR3aa: CASRSSRDSYEQYF
CDR3nt: TGTGCCAGCCGGTCGAGCCGGGACAGTTACGAGCAGTACTTC
d_gene: TRBD1
abundance: -
v_gene: TRBV5-4
j_gene: TRBJ2-7

CDR3aa: CASSPRQAGNEKLFF
CDR3nt: TGTGCCAGCTCACCGAGACAGGCGGGTAATGAAAAACTGTTTTTT
d_gene: -
abundance: once
v_gene: TRBV18
j_gene: TRBJ1-4

CDR3aa: CASSEGYTQYF
CDR3nt: TGTGCCAGCAGTGAGGGTTATACGCAGTATTTT
d_gene: -
abundance: -
v_gene: TRBV28
j_gene: TRBJ2-3

CDR3aa: CASSQDREADTQYF
CDR3nt: TGTGCCAGCAGCCAAGACAGGGAAGCAGATACGCAGTATTTT
d_gene: TRBD1
abundance: -
v_gene: TRBV6-5
j_gene: TRBJ2-3

CDR3aa: CASSSRDTDNSPLHF
CDR3nt: TGTGCCAGCAGCTCCCGGGACACAGATAATTCACCCCTCCACTTT
d_gene: -
abundance: -
v_gene: TRBV3-1/TRBV3-2
j_gene: TRBJ1-6

CDR3aa: CSVEGILGTSDYNEQFF
CDR3nt: TGCAGCGTTGAAGGAATTCTAGGGACTAGCGATTACAATGAGCAGTTCTTC
d_gene: TRBD2
abundance: once
v_gene: TRBV29-1
j_gene: TRBJ2-1

CDR3aa: CASSLDPSTGELFF
CDR3nt: TGCGCCAGCAGCTTGGATCCCAGCACCGGGGAGCTGTTTTTT
d_gene: -
abundance: once
v_gene: TRBV5-1
j_gene: TRBJ2-2

CDR3aa: CASRQISTDTQYF
CDR3nt: TGTGCCAGTAGACAAATCAGCACAGATACGCAGTATTTT
d_gene: -
abundance: -
v_gene: TRBV19
j_gene: TRBJ2-3

CDR3aa: CASSLGGSMDYGYTF
CDR3nt: TGTGCCAGCAGCTTAGGGGGCAGTATGGACTATGGCTACACCTTC
d_gene: TRBD1
abundance: -
v_gene: TRBV3-1/TRBV3-2
j_gene: TRBJ1-2

CDR3aa: CASSLLGATYEQYF
CDR3nt: TGTGCCAGCAGCTTACTAGGAGCTACCTACGAGCAGTACTTC
d_gene: -
abundance: once
v_gene: TRBV7-2
j_gene: TRBJ2-7

CDR3aa: CASSYLRAGELFF
CDR3nt: TGTGCCAGCAGTTATTTGAGGGCCGGGGAGCTGTTTTTT
d_gene: -
abundance: -
v_gene: TRBV6-5
j_gene: TRBJ2-2

CDR3aa: CASTDGVWPQHF
CDR3nt: TGTGCCAGTACCGACGGGGTTTGGCCCCAGCATTTT
d_gene: -
abundance: few
v_gene: TRBV19
j_gene: TRBJ1-5

CDR3aa: CASSPGQPGNTIYF
CDR3nt: TGTGCCAGCAGCCCGGGACAGCCTGGAAACACCATATATTTT
d_gene: TRBD1
abundance: few
v_gene: TRBV7-9
j_gene: TRBJ1-3

CDR3aa: CASSPDRDMPQHF
CDR3nt: TGTGCCAGCAGCCCGGACAGAGATATGCCCCAGCATTTT
d_gene: -
abundance: -
v_gene: TRBV11-2
j_gene: TRBJ1-5

CDR3aa: CASSFLSGGLYQETQYF
CDR3nt: TGTGCCAGCAGTTTTCTTAGCGGGGGGCTATACCAAGAGACCCAGTACTTC
d_gene: TRBD2
abundance: -
v_gene: TRBV27
j_gene: TRBJ2-5

CDR3aa: CASAASRTSGINEQFF
CDR3nt: TGTGCCAGCGCCGCCTCAAGGACTAGCGGGATCAATGAGCAGTTCTTC
d_gene: TRBD2
abundance: once
v_gene: TRBV6-4
j_gene: TRBJ2-1

CDR3aa: CASSQGTGNTGELFF
CDR3nt: TGTGCCAGCAGCCAAGGTACGGGGAACACCGGGGAGCTGTTTTTT
d_gene: -
abundance: -
v_gene: TRBV3-1/TRBV3-2
j_gene: TRBJ2-2

CDR3aa: CASSLGGRETQYF
CDR3nt: TGTGCCAGCAGTTTGGGAGGTAGAGAGACCCAGTACTTC
d_gene: -
abundance: few
v_gene: TRBV28
j_gene: TRBJ2-5